Listed here are 8 T cell receptor beta chains from one sample, sequenced in a study of lymphopenia after photon versus proton radiotherapy. The method was immunoSEQ multiplex PCR; TCRdb's version includes in-frame clones alone and lacks a portion of them. The table includes about 24,000 clones, 82% detected once. The sample was peripheral blood, taken from a patient treated with proton-based radiotherapy. The receptors derive from a woman between 70 and 85 years old with pancreatic cancer.

The CDR3, as DNA: TGTGCCAGCTCACAAGGACAGGAGAGCTCCTACGAGCAGTACTTC. Its translation is CASSQGQESSYEQYF. The chain combines TRBV18 with TRBJ2-7; TRBD1 agrees at 7 bases. This CDR3 has 15 residues. CDR1 and CDR2 (germline): KGHSH, LQKENI. The trim removed 4 bases at V and 0 bases at J, leaving 6 bases unmatched.

This clone was counted only a few times. J is TRBJ2-2 and V is TRBV5-4, with 9 bases lining up with TRBD2. V dropped 4 bases and J dropped 3; count of bases not matched to a gene: 4. Germline V gene lookup returns CDR1 SGHNT and CDR2 YYREEE (reference sequence). The CDR3 extends over 15 amino acids. This CDR3 is CASSPSSGDTGELFF. CDR3 coding DNA: TGTGCCAGCAGCCCGTCTAGCGGGGACACCGGGGAGCTGTTTTTT.

CDR3: CASSLVGGRNTEAFF. The CDR3 DNA reads TGTGCCAGCAGCTTGGTCGGGGGACGGAACACTGAAGCTTTCTTT. The chain has TRBV5-4 and TRBJ1-1; D is perhaps TRBD1 (5 bases). The CDR3 covers 15 residues. CDR1 SGHNT and CDR2 YYREEE come from the germline V gene (reference sequence). V lost 0 bases, J lost 1 base, and 10 bases lay in between.

A single count supports this clone. This chain uses TRBV11-1 with TRBJ2-3; weak D call: TRBD1 (6 bases). This CDR3 contains 16 residues. V lost 5 bases and J 5 bases, leaving 20 bases between the germline ends. Per germline, CDR1 SGHAT and CDR2 FQDESV (reference sequence). CDR3 nucleotides: TGTGCCAGCAGCCTCCCCGAAGGGGGTACGGGAGATACGCAGTATTTT. Its protein is CASSLPEGGTGDTQYF.

The chain links TRBV11-3 to TRBJ2-6, with TRBD1 matching over 7 bases. This CDR3 has 18 amino acids. After removal of 5 bases from V and 0 bases from J, the junction contained 10 bases not matched to a gene. Germline values: CDR1 SGHNT, CDR2 YENEEA. Here the CDR3 DNA reads TGTGCCAGCAGCGAGGGGACAGCCAGGGGCTCTGGGGCCAACGTCCTGACTTTC. Its protein is CASSEGTARGSGANVLTF.

The V gene is TRBV5-4, the J gene TRBJ1-2; TRBD1 agrees at 9 bases. The V and J ends lost 1 base and 6 bases, in that order; junction bases with no gene match: 7. The V gene's germline CDR1 is SGHNT and CDR2 YYREEE (reference sequence). The CDR3 contains 15 residues. Here the CDR3 DNA reads TGTGCCAGCAGCTTGTCACCGGGACAGGGTGATGGCTACACCTTC. Translation: CASSLSPGQGDGYTF. The whole variable domain, filled in from reference TRBV5-4 and TRBJ1-2, reads ETGVTQSPTHLIKTRGQQVTLRCSSQSGHNTVSWYQQALGQGPQFIFQYYREEENGRGNFPPRFSGLQFPNYSSELNVNALELDDSALYLCASSLSPGQGDGYTFGSGTRLTVV.

This chain links TRBV27 with TRBJ1-5, with D possibly being TRBD1 (5 bases). The V end lost 5 bases, the J end lost 2 bases, and 13 bases lay between the germline ends. There are 15 residues in the CDR3. The germline CDR1 and CDR2 sequences are MNHEY and SMNVEV (reference sequence). The CDR3 here is CASSPSGVGNQPQHF. The CDR3 DNA follows: TGTGCCAGCAGTCCGTCGGGGGTGGGCAATCAGCCCCAGCATTTT.

CDR3 sequence: CASSPEGASNYGYTF. In DNA form, the CDR3 reads TGTGCCAGCTCACCGGAGGGGGCATCGAACTATGGCTACACCTTC. The V and J genes are TRBV18 and TRBJ1-2; 7 positions agree with TRBD1. The CDR3 sequence is 15 residues long. J lost 2 bases, V lost 3 bases, and 6 bases had no gene match. Germline CDR1 is KGHSH and CDR2 is LQKENI.